Each of the 30 T cell receptor beta chains below was sequenced from the same sample in a study of early T cells in non-severe SARS-CoV-2 infection. TCRdb re-called the 5' RACE reads with MiXCR, one entry per CDR3 protein. The data hold 57,000 or so distinct CDR3 sequences, with about 12% observed a single time. The sequencing input was whole blood. The receptors come from an adult who was a healthcare worker with PCR-confirmed SARS-CoV-2 infection or an uninfected control (not recorded which).

In this sample, this clonotype turned up many times. This chain connects TRBV6-2 or TRBV6-3 to TRBJ2-2; D is unresolved. V lost 7 bases to trimming and J lost 5 bases, with 11 bases between them. Germline V lookup: CDR1 MNHEY, CDR2 SVGEGT. The CDR3 has 13 amino acids. The CDR3 here is CASTFSTTGELFF. DNA for the CDR3: TGTGCCAGCACCTTTTCTACTACCGGGGAGCTGTTTTTT.

The chain joins TRBV20-1 to TRBJ1-5; the match to TRBD1 covers 9 bases. Germline-derived CDR1 and CDR2 are DFQATT and SNEGSKA (reference sequence). CDR3 length: 14 amino acids. Trimming took 5 bases from V and 4 from J; bases not matched to a gene: 6. This CDR3 is CSAPQTGGNQPQHF. Here the CDR3 DNA reads TGCAGTGCTCCACAGACAGGGGGAAATCAGCCCCAGCATTTT.

This clonotype was seen repeatedly, ten times or more. The chain has TRBV24-1 and TRBJ1-1; D call uncertain. Germline CDR1 is KGHDR and CDR2 is SFDVKD. There are 17 residues in the CDR3. The germline V and J ends were trimmed by 6 bases and 4 bases, with 23 bases remaining between them. Here the CDR3 DNA reads TGTGCCACCAGTTTCTCCTCGGGAGTCGTGCTAAGCACTGAAGCTTTCTTT. This gives the protein CATSFSSGVVLSTEAFF.

This clonotype appeared a few times. This chain uses TRBV18 with TRBJ2-3, with D unclear. Germline CDR1 KGHSH, CDR2 LQKENI. The CDR3 consists of 14 residues. The V end was cut by 4 bases, the J end by 2 bases, with 10 bases between. The CDR3 DNA is TGTGCCAGCTCACAATCGGACGACACAGATACGCAGTATTTT. Protein sequence: CASSQSDDTDTQYF.

The chain couples TRBV13 to TRBJ1-6; no clear D. CDR1 PRHDT and CDR2 FYEKMQ come from the germline V gene (reference sequence). V gave up 2 bases and J gave up 11 bases, with 16 bases separating them. CDR3 length equals 15 residues. The CDR3 sequence is CASSLNPLRETPLHF. The CDR3 region has the DNA TGTGCCAGCAGCTTAAATCCGCTCCGAGAAACACCCCTCCACTTT.

This chain uses TRBV16 with TRBJ1-4, with a possible D match to TRBD1 (6 bases). Germline V CDR1 and CDR2: KGHSY, FQNENV. Trimming took off 8 bases at V and 7 bases at J, with 20 bases between the two ends. The CDR3 is made up of 15 amino acids. The CDR3 is CASGRRLGGGEKLFF. The CDR3, as DNA: TGTGCCAGCGGCCGTCGACTAGGGGGAGGTGAAAAACTGTTTTTT.

V usage is TRBV2 and J usage is TRBJ2-2; D gene ambiguous. V was trimmed by 5 bases and J by 6 bases, leaving 19 bases between them. Germline CDR1 and CDR2: SNHLY and FYNNEI. The CDR3 has 16 amino acids. DNA for the CDR3: TGTGCCAGCAGTCCCGACACTCCGTTGTTCTCCGGGGAGCTGTTTTTT. Protein product: CASSPDTPLFSGELFF.

Ten or more counts support this clonotype. The genes are TRBV29-1 and TRBJ1-4; tentatively, D is TRBD1 (6 bases). Germline CDR1 is SQVTM and CDR2 is ANQGSEA. This CDR3 region has 12 residues. Trimming pared 4 bases from V and 8 bases from J, leaving 11 bases between. This chain's CDR3 is CSVVQGGEKLFF. CDR3 nucleotide sequence: TGCAGCGTTGTACAGGGAGGCGAAAAACTGTTTTTT.

This clonotype was found a few times. The V call is TRBV28, the J call TRBJ1-4; 9 positions match TRBD1. CDR1 and CDR2 (germline): MDHEN, SYDVKM. The ends lost 5 bases at V and 7 bases at J; junction bases unmatched: 11. The CDR3 totals 16 residues. This chain's CDR3 is CASSQTGTGLSEKLFF. Here the CDR3 DNA reads TGTGCCAGCAGTCAGACCGGGACAGGGCTTAGTGAAAAACTGTTTTTT.

This clonotype was observed a few times. This chain uses TRBV7-9 with TRBJ2-5; D possibly corresponds to TRBD2 (6 bases). Trimming took 4 bases from V and 4 from J, leaving 10 bases between them. Germline CDR1 reads SEHNR; CDR2 reads FQNEAQ (reference sequence). The CDR3 length is 13 residues. The CDR3: CASSSFGGETQYF. The CDR3 DNA sequence: TGTGCCAGCAGCTCGTTCGGGGGAGAGACCCAGTACTTC.

In this sample, this clonotype turned up a few times. The rearrangement links TRBV10-2 to TRBJ1-1; D is possibly TRBD1 (6 bases). Trimming pared 2 bases from V and 1 base from J, leaving 11 bases between. CDR3 size: 15 residues. Per germline, CDR1 WSHSY and CDR2 SAAADI. For the CDR3, the DNA is TGCGCCAGCAGTGAGGGCTCGACAGGGAACACTGAAGCTTTCTTT. It translates to CASSEGSTGNTEAFF.

A few counts support this clonotype. This chain uses TRBV2 with TRBJ1-1; possible D gene TRBD1, 6 bases. The CDR3 length is 15 residues. Germline V CDR1 and CDR2: SNHLY, FYNNEI. The germline V and J ends were trimmed by 7 bases and 0 bases, with 15 bases remaining between them. The CDR3 region is CASIWNRAMNTEAFF. Here the CDR3 DNA reads TGTGCCAGCATTTGGAACAGGGCCATGAACACTGAAGCTTTCTTT.

The table lists this clonotype with many counts. The chain couples TRBV20-1 to TRBJ2-1; 10 bases line up with TRBD2. J lost 8 bases, V lost 6 bases, and 16 bases had no gene match. This CDR3 contains 16 residues. Germline lookup yields CDR1 DFQATT and CDR2 SNEGSKA (reference sequence). The CDR3 nucleotides are TGCAGTGCCATCGATTTCACTAGCGGGACAGCCCATGAGCAGTTCTTC. It encodes CSAIDFTSGTAHEQFF.

This chain connects TRBV12-3 or TRBV12-4 to TRBJ2-1; D not resolved. V shed 1 base and J shed 8 bases, with 9 bases lying between them. The CDR3 contains 13 residues. CDR3 DNA: TGTGCCAGCAGTTTAGTAAGGAGAGATGAGCAGTTCTTC. Translating gives CASSLVRRDEQFF.

This clonotype was observed once. The V call is TRBV2, the J call TRBJ1-2; D is uncertain. The CDR3 sequence is 13 residues long. Germline V gene data show CDR1 as SNHLY and CDR2 as FYNNEI. The germline V and J ends were trimmed by 2 bases and 2 bases, with 6 bases remaining between them. CDR3 in DNA: TGTGCCAGCAGTGAATTGGGGAACTATGGCTACACCTTC. Translation gives CASSELGNYGYTF.

This clonotype has more than one count but fewer than ten. The rearrangement links TRBV15 to TRBJ1-1; D is possibly TRBD1 (5 bases). Germline lookup yields CDR1 LNHNV and CDR2 YYDKDF (reference sequence). V lost 3 bases, J lost 4 bases, and 9 bases lay in between. This CDR3 region has 13 residues. DNA of the CDR3: TGTGCCACCAGCAGCCTGGGGGGCACTGAAGCTTTCTTT. As protein: CATSSLGGTEAFF.

The table lists this clonotype with a few counts. J is TRBJ2-1 and V is TRBV11-3; TRBD1 agrees at 8 bases. Germline V gene data show CDR1 as SGHNT and CDR2 as YENEEA. The CDR3 totals 14 residues. V lost 2 bases to trimming and J lost 9 bases; unmatched junction nucleotides: 6. CDR3: CASSLYRGKGEQFF. The CDR3 DNA follows: TGTGCCAGCAGCTTATACAGGGGGAAAGGTGAGCAGTTCTTC. Supplemented by reference TRBV11-3 and TRBJ2-1, the full variable domain reads EAGVVQSPRYKIIEKKQPVAFWCNPISGHNTLYWYLQNLGQGPELLIRYENEEAVDDSQLPKDRFSAERLKGVDSTLKIQPAELGDSAVYLCASSLYRGKGEQFFGPGTRLTVL.

This clonotype was counted many times. This chain joins TRBV11-2 and TRBJ2-3; 7 nucleotides agree with TRBD1. The germline gives CDR1 SGHAT, CDR2 FQNNGV. With V trimmed by 9 bases and J by 2 bases, 8 bases remained unmatched. The CDR3 has 14 amino acids. CDR3 nucleotide sequence: TGTGCCAGTACCAGACAGGGAGCCACAGATACGCAGTATTTT. It codes for CASTRQGATDTQYF.

The rearrangement joins TRBV7-9 to TRBJ1-4; no firm D call. Germline loops: CDR1 SEHNR, CDR2 FQNEAQ (reference sequence). V was pared by 5 bases and J by 0 bases, with 10 bases between. The CDR3 extends over 15 amino acids. The CDR3 DNA reads TGTGCCAGCAGCCCCCGAGGTGCAACTAATGAAAAACTGTTTTTT. This gives the protein CASSPRGATNEKLFF.

This clonotype was observed a handful of times. This rearrangement joins TRBV5-1 to TRBJ1-4; 8 positions match TRBD1. This CDR3 spans 16 amino acids. Germline-derived CDR1 and CDR2 are SGHRS and YFSETQ. V was clipped by 4 bases and J by 3 bases; unmatched bases: 8. The DNA of the CDR3 is TGCGCCAGCAGCCCCGGGACAGGACCTCCTAATGAAAAACTGTTTTTT. This encodes CASSPGTGPPNEKLFF. The whole variable domain, filled in from reference TRBV5-1 and TRBJ1-4, reads KAGVTQTPRYLIKTRGQQVTLSCSPISGHRSVSWYQQTPGQGLQFLFEYFSETQRNKGNFPGRFSGRQFSNSRSEMNVSTLELGDSALYLCASSPGTGPPNEKLFFGSGTQLSVL.

The CDR3 is CASSFSLDKPLHF. The CDR3 DNA sequence: TGTGCCAGCAGCTTTTCATTAGACAAACCCCTCCACTTT. V is TRBV7-2 and J is TRBJ1-6; D is unresolved. V lost 3 bases and J 12 bases, leaving 12 bases between the germline ends. The CDR3 totals 13 residues. CDR1 is SGHTA and CDR2 is FQGNSA in the germline V gene.

This clonotype was counted between two and nine times. The V and J genes are TRBV12-3 or TRBV12-4 and TRBJ1-1; D call uncertain. V was cut by 0 bases and J by 7 bases, with 9 bases left in between. CDR3 length equals 13 residues. The CDR3 nucleotides are TGTGCCAGCAGTTTAGCCCGGGGTTTTGAAGCTTTCTTT. This sequence encodes CASSLARGFEAFF.

The V call is TRBV3-1, the J call TRBJ1-2; D gene uncertain. Per the germline V gene, CDR1 is LGHDT and CDR2 is YNNKEL (reference sequence). The CDR3 loop spans 14 amino acids. Between the trimmed V and J ends, which lost 3 bases and 6 bases, there was a span of 14 bases. CDR3 loop: CASSHRRRTDGYTF. CDR3 sequence (DNA): TGTGCCAGCAGCCACAGACGCCGGACCGATGGCTACACCTTC.

This clonotype was counted between two and nine times. This sequence joins TRBV2 and TRBJ2-1; 7 bases match TRBD1. J gave up 9 bases and V 5 bases, and 7 bases lay outside the gene matches. The germline V gene has CDR1 SNHLY and CDR2 FYNNEI. The CDR3 loop spans 13 amino acids. The CDR3 region is CASSPQGPFEQFF. For the CDR3, the DNA is TGTGCCAGCAGTCCACAGGGGCCCTTTGAGCAGTTCTTC.

This chain connects TRBV7-2 to TRBJ1-2, with D possibly matching TRBD1 (5 bases). Trimming stripped 5 bases from V and 6 bases from J, with 13 bases between. Germline lookup yields CDR1 SGHTA and CDR2 FQGNSA. This CDR3 region has 13 residues. The CDR3, as DNA: TGTGCCAGCAGCCCCGGGACGCAACATGGCTACACCTTC. Its protein product is CASSPGTQHGYTF.

This clonotype was seen repeatedly, ten times or more. The gene calls are TRBV29-1 and TRBJ2-3, with D uncertain. CDR3 length equals 10 residues. Germline V gives CDR1 SQVTM, CDR2 ANQGSEA. The germline V and J ends were trimmed by 8 bases and 2 bases, with 5 bases remaining between them. In DNA form, the CDR3 reads TGCAGCACCGACACAGATACGCAGTATTTT. Protein sequence: CSTDTDTQYF.

This clonotype appeared many times. V gene TRBV5-4 combines with J gene TRBJ1-1; 10 bases agree with TRBD1. This CDR3 is built from 15 residues. V shed 4 bases, J shed 0 bases, and the junction held 3 bases outside the gene matches. The germline gives CDR1 SGHNT, CDR2 YYREEE (reference sequence). In DNA form, the CDR3 reads TGTGCCAGCAGCCAGGGACAGGGGATGAACACTGAAGCTTTCTTT. It codes for CASSQGQGMNTEAFF.

This clonotype was found a few times. V and J are TRBV5-1 and TRBJ2-2, with TRBD1 matching 9 bases. The CDR3 has 17 residues. The V segment lost 2 bases and the J segment 6 bases; nucleotides outside the gene matches: 11. The germline V gene encodes CDR1 SGHRS and CDR2 YFSETQ. CDR3: CASSFSIRDRDAGELFF. The CDR3 region has the DNA TGCGCCAGCAGCTTTTCTATTCGGGACAGGGATGCCGGGGAGCTGTTTTTT.

This clonotype was seen a handful of times. V gene TRBV11-1 combines with J gene TRBJ2-7; no definite D call. CDR1 and CDR2 (germline): SGHAT, FQDESV (reference sequence). The length of the CDR3 is 13 residues. V was trimmed by 2 bases and J by 3 bases, leaving 8 bases between them. CDR3 loop: CASSLKDNYEQYF. The DNA of the CDR3 is TGTGCCAGCAGCTTAAAGGATAACTACGAGCAGTACTTC. The full variable domain, in which reference TRBV11-1 and TRBJ2-7 provide the parts outside the CDR3, is EAEVAQSPRYKITEKSQAVAFWCDPISGHATLYWYRQILGQGPELLVQFQDESVVDDSQLPKDRFSAERLKGVDSTLKIQPAELGDSAMYLCASSLKDNYEQYFGPGTRLTVT.

This clonotype was observed a handful of times. The chain joins TRBV28 to TRBJ1-5; D may be TRBD1 (6 bases). Germline V gene lookup returns CDR1 MDHEN and CDR2 SYDVKM. V gave up 4 bases and J gave up 4 bases, with 14 bases separating them. The CDR3 has 15 residues. The CDR3 DNA reads as TGTGCCAGCAGTTCCTTCGGACAGAGGAATCAGCCCCAGCATTTT. It translates to CASSSFGQRNQPQHF.